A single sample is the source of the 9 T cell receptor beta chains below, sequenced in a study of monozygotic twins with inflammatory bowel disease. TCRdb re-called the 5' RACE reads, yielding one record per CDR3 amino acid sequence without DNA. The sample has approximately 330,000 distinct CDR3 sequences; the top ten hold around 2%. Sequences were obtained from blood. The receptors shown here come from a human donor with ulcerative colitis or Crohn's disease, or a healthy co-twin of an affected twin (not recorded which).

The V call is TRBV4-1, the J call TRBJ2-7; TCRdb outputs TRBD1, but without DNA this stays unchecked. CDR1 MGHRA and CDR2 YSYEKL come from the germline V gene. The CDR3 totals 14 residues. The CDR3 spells CASSQEGQGHEQYF.

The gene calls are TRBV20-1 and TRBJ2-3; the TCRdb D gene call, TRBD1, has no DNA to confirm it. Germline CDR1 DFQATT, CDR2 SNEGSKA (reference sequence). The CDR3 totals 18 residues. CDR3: CSASRGRGTGASTDTQYF.

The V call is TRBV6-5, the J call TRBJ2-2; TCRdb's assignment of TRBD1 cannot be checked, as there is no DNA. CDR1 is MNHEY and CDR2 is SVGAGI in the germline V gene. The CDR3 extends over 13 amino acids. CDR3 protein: CASTSGGIGELFF.

The CDR3 loop is CASSPRAGEIINEQFF. The genes are TRBV14 and TRBJ2-1; TCRdb lists TRBD2, though no DNA is available to test this call. Germline assignment: CDR1 SGHDN and CDR2 FVKESK. CDR3 length equals 16 residues.

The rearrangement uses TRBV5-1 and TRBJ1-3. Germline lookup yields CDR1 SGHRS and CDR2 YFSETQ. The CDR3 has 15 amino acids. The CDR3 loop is CASSPDHGFGNTIYF.

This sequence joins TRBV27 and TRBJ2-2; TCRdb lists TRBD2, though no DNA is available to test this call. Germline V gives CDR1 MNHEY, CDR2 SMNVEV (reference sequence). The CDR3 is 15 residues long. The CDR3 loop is CASSRLAGGAGELFF.

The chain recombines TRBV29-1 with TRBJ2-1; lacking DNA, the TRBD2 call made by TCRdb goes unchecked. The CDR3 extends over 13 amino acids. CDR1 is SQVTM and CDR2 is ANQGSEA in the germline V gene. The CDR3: CSVDGRSPNEQFF.

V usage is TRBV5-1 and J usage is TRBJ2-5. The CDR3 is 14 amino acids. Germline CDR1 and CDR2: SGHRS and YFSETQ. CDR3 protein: CASSLDLAWETQYF.

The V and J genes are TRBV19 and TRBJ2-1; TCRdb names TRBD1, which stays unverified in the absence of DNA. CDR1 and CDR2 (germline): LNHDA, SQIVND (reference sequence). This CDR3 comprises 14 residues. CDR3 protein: CASSTPGTLIPQFF.